The 5 T cell receptor beta chains given below trace back to one sample, sequenced in a study of CD8+ T cells in alopecia areata. Investigators isolated RNA and reverse transcribed it into cDNA to act as the sequencing template. Sequencing used immunoSEQ multiplex PCR; TCRdb keeps in-frame clones, though not all of them. Of over 150,000 clones listed, about 60% are singletons. Treatment noted: oral pan-JAK inhibitor, 5-10 mg twice daily. The source was CD8+ T cells sorted from blood, collected at week 24, from a patient treated with tofacitinib. These receptor sequences come from a human donor with alopecia areata.

The chain couples TRBV4-1 to TRBJ2-7, with TRBD1 matching over 8 bases. Germline V gene lookup returns CDR1 MGHRA and CDR2 YSYEKL. The J segment lost 1 base and the V segment lost 1 base, leaving 3 bases of the junction unmatched. The CDR3 extends over 15 amino acids. The CDR3 loop is CASSQGGTGSYEQYF. Written as DNA, the CDR3 is TGCGCCAGCAGCCAAGGGGGGACAGGTTCCTACGAGCAGTACTTC.

The chain links TRBV27 to TRBJ2-1; the D is unclear. Germline CDR1 is MNHEY and CDR2 is SMNVEV (reference sequence). Trimming took off 3 bases at V and 0 bases at J, with 12 bases between the two ends. This CDR3 is 16 amino acids long. Here the CDR3 DNA reads TGTGCCAGCAGTTTGGCCCTTCTTAGCTCCTACAATGAGCAGTTCTTC. This translates into CASSLALLSSYNEQFF.

This clone was counted a few times. The chain recombines TRBV12-5 with TRBJ1-6; D gene unclear. Trimming shortened V by 5 bases and J by 11 bases, and 10 bases separated the two germline ends. This CDR3 comprises 12 residues. The germline V gene encodes CDR1 LGHNT and CDR2 FRNRAP. The CDR3 sequence: CASGAVGAPLHF. The CDR3 nucleotides read TGTGCTAGTGGTGCAGTTGGAGCACCCCTCCACTTT.

The genes are TRBV25-1 and TRBJ2-7; no clear D. The ends were cut back, 3 bases at V and 3 bases at J, with 3 bases in the middle. Germline CDR1 MGHDK, CDR2 SYGVNS. The CDR3 covers 11 residues. The CDR3 sequence: CASSDLYEQYF. The CDR3 coding sequence is TGTGCCAGCAGTGACCTCTACGAGCAGTACTTC.

Details on this clone: Other nucleotide sequences from this sample produce the same CDR3. This sequence joins TRBV12-5 and TRBJ1-1; no firm D call. V lost 3 bases to trimming and J lost 1 base, with 3 bases between them. In germline, CDR1 is LGHNT, CDR2 FRNRAP. The CDR3 is made up of 12 amino acids. This CDR3 reads CASGLGNTEAFF. The CDR3 nucleotides read TGTGCTAGTGGTTTAGGGAACACTGAAGCTTTCTTT.